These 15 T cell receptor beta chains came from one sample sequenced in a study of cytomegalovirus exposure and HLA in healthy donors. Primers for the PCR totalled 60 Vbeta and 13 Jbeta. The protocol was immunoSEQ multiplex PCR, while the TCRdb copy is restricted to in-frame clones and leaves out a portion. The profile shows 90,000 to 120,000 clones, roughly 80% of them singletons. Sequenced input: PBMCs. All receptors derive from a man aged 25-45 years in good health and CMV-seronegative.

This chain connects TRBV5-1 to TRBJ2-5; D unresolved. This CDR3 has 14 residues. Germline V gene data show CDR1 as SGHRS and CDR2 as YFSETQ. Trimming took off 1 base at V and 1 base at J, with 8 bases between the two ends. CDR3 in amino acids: CASSLLSFQETQYF. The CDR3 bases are TGCGCCAGCAGCTTGTTGTCCTTCCAAGAGACCCAGTACTTC.

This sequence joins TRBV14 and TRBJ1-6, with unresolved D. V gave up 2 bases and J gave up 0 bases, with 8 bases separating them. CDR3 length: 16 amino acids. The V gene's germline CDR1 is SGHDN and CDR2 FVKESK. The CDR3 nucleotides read TGTGCCAGCAGCCAAACTCATAGCTCCTATAATTCACCCCTCCACTTT. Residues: CASSQTHSSYNSPLHF.

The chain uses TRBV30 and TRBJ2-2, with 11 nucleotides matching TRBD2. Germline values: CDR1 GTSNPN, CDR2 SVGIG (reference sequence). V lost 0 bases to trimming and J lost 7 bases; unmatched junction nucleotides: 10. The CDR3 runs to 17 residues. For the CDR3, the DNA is TGTGCCTGGAGTGTACCTCTAGCGGGAGGAGTGGGCGGGGAGCTGTTTTTT. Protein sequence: CAWSVPLAGGVGGELFF. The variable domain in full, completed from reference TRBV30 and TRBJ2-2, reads SQTIHQWPATLVQPVGSPLSLECTVEGTSNPNLYWYRQAAGRGLQLLFYSVGIGQISSEVPQNLSASRPQDRQFILSSKKLLLSDSGFYLCAWSVPLAGGVGGELFFGEGSRLTVL.

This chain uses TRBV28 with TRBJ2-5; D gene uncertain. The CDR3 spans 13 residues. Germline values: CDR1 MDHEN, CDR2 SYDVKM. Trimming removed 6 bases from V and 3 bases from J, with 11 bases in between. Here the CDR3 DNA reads TGTGCCAGCAGCCTGTCCGGAGAAGAGACCCAGTACTTC. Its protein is CASSLSGEETQYF.

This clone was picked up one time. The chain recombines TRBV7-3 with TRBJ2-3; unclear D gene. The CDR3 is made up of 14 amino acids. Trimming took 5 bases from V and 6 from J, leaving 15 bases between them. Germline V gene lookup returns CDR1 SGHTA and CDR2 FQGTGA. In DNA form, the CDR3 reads TGTGCCAGCAGCCCCCGAGGTAGAGTGGATACGCAGTATTTT. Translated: CASSPRGRVDTQYF.

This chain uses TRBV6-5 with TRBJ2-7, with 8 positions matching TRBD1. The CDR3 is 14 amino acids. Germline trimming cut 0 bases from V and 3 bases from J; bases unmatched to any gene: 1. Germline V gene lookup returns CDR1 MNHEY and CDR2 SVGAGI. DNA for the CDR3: TGTGCCAGCAGTTACTCAACAGGGGGCTACGAGCAGTACTTC. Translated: CASSYSTGGYEQYF.

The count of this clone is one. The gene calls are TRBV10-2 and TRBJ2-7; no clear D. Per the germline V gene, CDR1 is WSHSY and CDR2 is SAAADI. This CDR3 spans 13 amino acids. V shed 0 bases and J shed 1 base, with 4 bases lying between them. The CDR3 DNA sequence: TGCGCCAGCAGTGAGTCGACATCCTACGAGCAGTACTTC. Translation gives CASSESTSYEQYF.

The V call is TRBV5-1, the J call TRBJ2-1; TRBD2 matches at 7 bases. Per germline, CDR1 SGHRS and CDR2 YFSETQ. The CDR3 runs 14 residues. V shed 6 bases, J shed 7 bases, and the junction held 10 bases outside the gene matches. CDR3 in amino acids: CASMGGGPGNEQFF. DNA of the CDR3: TGCGCCAGCATGGGGGGAGGGCCTGGAAATGAGCAGTTCTTC.

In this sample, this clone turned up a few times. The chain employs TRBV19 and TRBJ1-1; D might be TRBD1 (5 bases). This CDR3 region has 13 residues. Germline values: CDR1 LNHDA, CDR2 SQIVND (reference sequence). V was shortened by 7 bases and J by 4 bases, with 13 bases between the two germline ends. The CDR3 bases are TGTGCCAGTAACGTCGGGGGTTTCACTGAAGCTTTCTTT. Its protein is CASNVGGFTEAFF.

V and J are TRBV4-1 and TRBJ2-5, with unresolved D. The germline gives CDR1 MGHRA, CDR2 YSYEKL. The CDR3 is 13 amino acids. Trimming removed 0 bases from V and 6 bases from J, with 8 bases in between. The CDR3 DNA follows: TGCGCCAGCAGCCAAGAGAACTACCAGACCCAGTACTTC. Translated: CASSQENYQTQYF.

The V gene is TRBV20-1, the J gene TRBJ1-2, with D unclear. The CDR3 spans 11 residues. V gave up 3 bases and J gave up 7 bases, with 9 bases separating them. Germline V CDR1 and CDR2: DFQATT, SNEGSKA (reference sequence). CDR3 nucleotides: TGCAGTGCTAGTGATAGTCCTGGCTACACCTTC. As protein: CSASDSPGYTF.

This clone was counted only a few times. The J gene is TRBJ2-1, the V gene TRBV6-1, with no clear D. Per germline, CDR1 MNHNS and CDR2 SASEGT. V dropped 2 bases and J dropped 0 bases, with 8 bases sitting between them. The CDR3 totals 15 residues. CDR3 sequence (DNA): TGTGCCAGCAGTGAATTTGGCGGCTCCTACAATGAGCAGTTCTTC. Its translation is CASSEFGGSYNEQFF.

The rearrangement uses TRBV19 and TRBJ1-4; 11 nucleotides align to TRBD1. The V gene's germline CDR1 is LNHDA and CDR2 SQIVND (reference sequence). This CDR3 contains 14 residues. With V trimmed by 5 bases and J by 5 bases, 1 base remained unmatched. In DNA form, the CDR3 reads TGTGCCAGTAGTGGACAGGGGGCGAATGAAAAACTGTTTTTT. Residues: CASSGQGANEKLFF.

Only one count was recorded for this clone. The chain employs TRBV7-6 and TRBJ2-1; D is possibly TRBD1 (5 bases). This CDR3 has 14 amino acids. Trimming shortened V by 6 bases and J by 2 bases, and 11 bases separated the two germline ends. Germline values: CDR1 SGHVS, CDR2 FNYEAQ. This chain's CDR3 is CASRERGPYNEQFF. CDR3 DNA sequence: TGTGCCAGCAGGGAAAGGGGTCCCTACAATGAGCAGTTCTTC.

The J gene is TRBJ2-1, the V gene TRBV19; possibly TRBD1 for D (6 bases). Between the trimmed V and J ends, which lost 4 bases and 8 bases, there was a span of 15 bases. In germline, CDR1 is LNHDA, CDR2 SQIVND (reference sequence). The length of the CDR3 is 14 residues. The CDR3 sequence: CASSRDTGVYEQFF. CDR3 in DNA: TGTGCCAGTAGTAGGGACACTGGGGTGTATGAGCAGTTCTTC.